Listed here are 8 T cell receptor beta chains from one sample, sequenced in a study of OX40 agonist ivuxolimab in advanced cancers. Library preparation was by the immunoSEQ multiplex PCR assay. The clones in this table, taken by TCRdb from immuneACCESS, are in-frame only. Not every clone is retained; where verified, under half of the shortfall comes from an unresolved V gene, and the cause of the rest is unknown. This sample holds roughly 56,000 clones; approximately 90% were observed only once. 15% to 20% of the sample is in the top ten clones. Sequences were derived from CD4+ or CD8+ T cells sorted from blood, sampled in a trial of the OX40 agonist ivuxolimab. These receptors all stem from an adult with an advanced solid tumor such as melanoma, head and neck, liver or kidney cancer.

The chain links TRBV5-6 to TRBJ2-7; D perhaps matches TRBD1 (6 bases). CDR3 size: 14 residues. CDR1 is SGHDT and CDR2 is YYEEEE in the germline V gene. V was trimmed by 2 bases and J by 5 bases, leaving 14 bases between them. DNA for the CDR3: TGTGCCAGCAGCTTTGTTACAGGGTTTAACGAGCAGTACTTC. Its translation is CASSFVTGFNEQYF.

CDR3 protein: CARPILGTSGPLNTGELFF. The CDR3 DNA reads as TGTGCCAGACCCATACTAGGGACTAGCGGGCCATTGAACACCGGGGAGCTGTTTTTT. V is TRBV27 and J is TRBJ2-2; 12 nucleotides line up with TRBD2. The CDR3 is 19 residues long. The V gene end was trimmed by 9 bases and the J gene end by 1 base; junction bases not matched to a gene: 15. Germline values: CDR1 MNHEY, CDR2 SMNVEV (reference sequence).

The genes are TRBV2 and TRBJ2-5, with D hard to call. With the DNA end fitting TRBJ2-7 better, the J assignment may be wrong. The CDR3 has 14 amino acids. The germline V gene has CDR1 SNHLY and CDR2 FYNNEI. In DNA form, the CDR3 reads TGTGCCAGCAGTGAAGCGGTCAGCTCCTACGAGCAGTACTTC. Translating it yields CASSEAVSSYEQYF.

A few counts support this clone. The chain links TRBV28 to TRBJ1-2; D gene uncertain. The CDR3 runs to 18 residues. The V end was cut by 5 bases, the J end by 1 base, with 23 bases between. Germline V gene data show CDR1 as MDHEN and CDR2 as SYDVKM. This CDR3 is CASSTTSLRTGGNYGYTF. The CDR3 bases are TGTGCCAGCAGTACTACGAGCCTCAGGACGGGCGGTAACTATGGCTACACCTTC.

The chain employs TRBV9 and TRBJ1-6, with TRBD1 as a possible D gene (5 bases). Trimming took 4 bases from V and 7 from J, leaving 18 bases between them. This CDR3 is 16 amino acids long. The germline V gene encodes CDR1 SGDLS and CDR2 YYNGEE. The CDR3 DNA follows: TGTGCCAGCAGCCCGTGGGGGGGAAGCGGCAATTCACCCCTCCACTTT. Protein sequence: CASSPWGGSGNSPLHF. The variable domain in full, completed from reference TRBV9 and TRBJ1-6, reads DSGVTQTPKHLITATGQRVTLRCSPRSGDLSVYWYQQSLDQGLQFLIQYYNGEERAKGNILERFSAQQFPDLHSELNLSSLELGDSALYFCASSPWGGSGNSPLHFGNGTRLTVT.

The chain uses TRBV6-6 and TRBJ2-2; 8 nucleotides line up with TRBD2. Germline values: CDR1 MNHNY, CDR2 SVGAGI (reference sequence). This CDR3 contains 15 residues. J lost 4 bases, V lost 9 bases, and 10 bases had no gene match. CDR3 region: CASGTSGGGTGELFF. Here the CDR3 DNA reads TGTGCCAGTGGAACTAGCGGAGGCGGCACCGGGGAGCTGTTTTTT.

V is TRBV10-3 and J is TRBJ1-1, with 7 bases fitting TRBD1. The J segment lost 1 base and the V segment lost 6 bases, leaving 2 bases of the junction unmatched. This CDR3 comprises 13 residues. Germline V gene lookup returns CDR1 ENHRY and CDR2 SYGVKD. The CDR3 DNA reads as TGTGCCATCAGGGACAGGCAGAACACTGAAGCTTTCTTT. It codes for CAIRDRQNTEAFF.

Only a few counts were recorded for this clone. The chain uses TRBV29-1 and TRBJ2-7, with a possible D match to TRBD1 (6 bases). The CDR3 spans 16 residues. The germline CDR1 and CDR2 sequences are SQVTM and ANQGSEA. The V and J ends lost 0 bases and 2 bases respectively, with 17 bases between them. The CDR3 DNA sequence: TGCAGCGTTGAAGAGGGCGAAACGGGACATACCTACGAGCAGTACTTC. Protein product: CSVEEGETGHTYEQYF.